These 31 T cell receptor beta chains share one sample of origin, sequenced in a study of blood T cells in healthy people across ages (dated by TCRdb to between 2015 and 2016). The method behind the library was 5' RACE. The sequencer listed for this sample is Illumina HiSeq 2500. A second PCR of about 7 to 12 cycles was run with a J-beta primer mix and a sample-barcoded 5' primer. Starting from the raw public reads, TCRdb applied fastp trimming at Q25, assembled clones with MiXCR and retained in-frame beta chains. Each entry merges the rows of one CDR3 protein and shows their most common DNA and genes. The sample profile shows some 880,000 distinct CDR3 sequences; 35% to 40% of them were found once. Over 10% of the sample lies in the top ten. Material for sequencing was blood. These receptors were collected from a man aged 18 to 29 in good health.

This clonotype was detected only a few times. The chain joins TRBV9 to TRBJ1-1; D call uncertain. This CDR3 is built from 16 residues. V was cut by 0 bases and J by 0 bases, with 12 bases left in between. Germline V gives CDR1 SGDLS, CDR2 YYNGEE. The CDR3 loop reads CASSVGTDVMNTEAFF. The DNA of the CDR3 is TGTGCCAGCAGCGTAGGCACCGACGTTATGAACACTGAAGCTTTCTTT.

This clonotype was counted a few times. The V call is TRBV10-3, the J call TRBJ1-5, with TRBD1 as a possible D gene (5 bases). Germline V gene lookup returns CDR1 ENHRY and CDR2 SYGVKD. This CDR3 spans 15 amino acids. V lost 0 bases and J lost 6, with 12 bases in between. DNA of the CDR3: TGTGCCATCAGTGAGTCGTCCGGGGGTGCTCAGCCCCAGCATTTT. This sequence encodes CAISESSGGAQPQHF.

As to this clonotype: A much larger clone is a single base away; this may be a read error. The CDR3 here is CAWSRQGSGYTF. In DNA, the CDR3 is TGTGCCTGGAGTCGGCAGGGTAGTGGCTACACCTTC. The rearrangement links TRBV30 to TRBJ1-2; D might be TRBD1 (5 bases). The germline V and J ends were trimmed by 2 bases and 7 bases, with 11 bases remaining between them. Looked up from germline, CDR1 is GTSNPN and CDR2 is SVGIG (reference sequence). The CDR3 extends over 12 amino acids.

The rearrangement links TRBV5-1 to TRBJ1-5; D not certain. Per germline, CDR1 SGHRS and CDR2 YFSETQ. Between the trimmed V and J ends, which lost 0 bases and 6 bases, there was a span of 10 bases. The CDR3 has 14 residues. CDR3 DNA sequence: TGCGCCAGCAGCTTGGGGCCTGGGCGTCAGCCCCAGCATTTT. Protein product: CASSLGPGRQPQHF.

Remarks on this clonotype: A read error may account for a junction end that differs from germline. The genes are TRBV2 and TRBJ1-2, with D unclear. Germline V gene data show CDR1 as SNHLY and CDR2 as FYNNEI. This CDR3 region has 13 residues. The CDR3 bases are TGTGTCAGCCGGACTCAGCGGGACTATGGCTACACCTTC. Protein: CVSRTQRDYGYTF.

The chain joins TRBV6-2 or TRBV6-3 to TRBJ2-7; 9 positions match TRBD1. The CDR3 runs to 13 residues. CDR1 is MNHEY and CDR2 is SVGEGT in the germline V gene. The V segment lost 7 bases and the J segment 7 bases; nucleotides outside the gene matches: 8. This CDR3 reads CASNVDRGNEQYF. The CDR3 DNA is TGTGCCAGCAATGTCGACAGGGGGAATGAGCAGTACTTC.

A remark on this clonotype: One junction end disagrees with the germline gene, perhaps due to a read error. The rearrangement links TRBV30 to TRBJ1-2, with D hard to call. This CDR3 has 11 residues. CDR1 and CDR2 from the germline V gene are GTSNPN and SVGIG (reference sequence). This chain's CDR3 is CTWSVLYGYTF. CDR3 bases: TGTACCTGGAGTGTCCTCTATGGCTACACCTTC.

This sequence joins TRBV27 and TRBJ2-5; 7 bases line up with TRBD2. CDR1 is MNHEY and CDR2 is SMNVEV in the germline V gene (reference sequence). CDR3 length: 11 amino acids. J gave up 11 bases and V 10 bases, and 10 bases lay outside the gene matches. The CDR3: CATREGLEQYF. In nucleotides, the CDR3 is TGTGCCACCCGAGAAGGACTAGAGCAGTACTTC.

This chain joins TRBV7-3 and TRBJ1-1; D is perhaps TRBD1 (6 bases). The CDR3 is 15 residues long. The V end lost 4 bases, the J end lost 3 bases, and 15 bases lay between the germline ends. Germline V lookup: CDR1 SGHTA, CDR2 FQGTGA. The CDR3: CASSSQGPGDTEAFF. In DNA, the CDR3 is TGTGCCAGCAGCTCCCAGGGGCCTGGGGACACTGAAGCTTTCTTT.

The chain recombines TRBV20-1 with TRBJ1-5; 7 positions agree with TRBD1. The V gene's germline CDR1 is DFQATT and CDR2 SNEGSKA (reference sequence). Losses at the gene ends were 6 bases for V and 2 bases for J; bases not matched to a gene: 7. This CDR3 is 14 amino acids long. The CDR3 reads CSAQTGSGNQPQHF. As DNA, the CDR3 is TGCAGTGCGCAGACAGGGTCTGGCAATCAGCCCCAGCATTTT.

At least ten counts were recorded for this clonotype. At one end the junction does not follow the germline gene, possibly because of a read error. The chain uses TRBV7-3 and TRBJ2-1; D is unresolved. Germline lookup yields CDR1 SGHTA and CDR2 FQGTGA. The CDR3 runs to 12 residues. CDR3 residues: CASSLTIHEQFF. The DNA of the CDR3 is TGTGCCAGCAGCCTAACCATCCATGAGCAGTTCTTC. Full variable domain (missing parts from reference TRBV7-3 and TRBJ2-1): GAGVSQTPSNKVTEKGKYVELRCDPISGHTALYWYRQSLGQGPEFLIYFQGTGAADDSGLPNDRFFAVRPEGSVSTLKIQRTERGDSAVYLCASSLTIHEQFFGPGTRLTVL.

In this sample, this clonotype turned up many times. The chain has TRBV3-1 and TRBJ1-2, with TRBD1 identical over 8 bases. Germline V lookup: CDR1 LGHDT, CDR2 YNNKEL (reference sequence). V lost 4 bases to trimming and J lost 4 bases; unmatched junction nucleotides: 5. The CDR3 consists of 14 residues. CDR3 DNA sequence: TGTGCCAGCAGCCGACTCCAGGGGGCCTATGGCTACACCTTC. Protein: CASSRLQGAYGYTF.

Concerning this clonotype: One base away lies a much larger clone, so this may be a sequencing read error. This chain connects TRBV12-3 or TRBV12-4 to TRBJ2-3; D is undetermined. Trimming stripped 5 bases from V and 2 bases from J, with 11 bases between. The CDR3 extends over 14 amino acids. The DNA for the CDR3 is TGTGCCAGCAGTGTAGTTACACCCACAGATACGCAGTATTTT. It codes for CASSVVTPTDTQYF.

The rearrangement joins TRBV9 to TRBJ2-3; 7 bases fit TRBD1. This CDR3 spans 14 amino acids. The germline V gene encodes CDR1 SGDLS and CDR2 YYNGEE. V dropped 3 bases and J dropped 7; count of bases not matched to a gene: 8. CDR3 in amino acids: CASSGYRGVNTQYF. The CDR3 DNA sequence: TGTGCCAGCAGCGGATACAGGGGTGTGAATACGCAGTATTTT.

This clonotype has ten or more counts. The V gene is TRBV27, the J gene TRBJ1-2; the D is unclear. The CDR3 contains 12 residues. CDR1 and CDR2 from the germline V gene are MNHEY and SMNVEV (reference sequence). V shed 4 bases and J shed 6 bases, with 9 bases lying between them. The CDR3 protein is CASSSGWHGYTF. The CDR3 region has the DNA TGTGCCAGCAGTTCCGGGTGGCATGGCTACACCTTC.

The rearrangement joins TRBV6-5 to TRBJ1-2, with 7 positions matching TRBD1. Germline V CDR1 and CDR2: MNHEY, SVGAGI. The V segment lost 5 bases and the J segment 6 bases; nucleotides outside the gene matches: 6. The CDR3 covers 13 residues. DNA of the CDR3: TGTGCCAGCAGTGCGACAGGGAATCATGGCTACACCTTC. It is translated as CASSATGNHGYTF.

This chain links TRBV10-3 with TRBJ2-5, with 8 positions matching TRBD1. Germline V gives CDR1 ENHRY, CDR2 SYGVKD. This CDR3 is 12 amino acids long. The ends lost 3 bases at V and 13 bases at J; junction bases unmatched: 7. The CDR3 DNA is TGTGCCATCAGTGAAGGTGGGACAGGTCTGTACTTC. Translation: CAISEGGTGLYF.

Here the CDR3 reads CSARDGRVTYNEQFF. CDR3 sequence (DNA): TGCAGTGCTAGAGATGGCAGGGTGACCTACAATGAGCAGTTCTTC. This sequence joins TRBV20-1 and TRBJ2-1; D perhaps matches TRBD1 (5 bases). The CDR3 is 15 amino acids. Germline V lookup: CDR1 DFQATT, CDR2 SNEGSKA (reference sequence). Trimming took 0 bases from V and 2 from J, leaving 11 bases between them.

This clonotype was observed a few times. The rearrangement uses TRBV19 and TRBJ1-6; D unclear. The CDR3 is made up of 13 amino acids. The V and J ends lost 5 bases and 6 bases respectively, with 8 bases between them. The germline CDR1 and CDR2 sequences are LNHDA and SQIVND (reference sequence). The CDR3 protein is CASSVTLNSPLHF. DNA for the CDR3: TGTGCCAGTAGTGTGACACTTAATTCACCCCTCCACTTT. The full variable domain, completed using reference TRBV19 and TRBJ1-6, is DGGITQSPKYLFRKEGQNVTLSCEQNLNHDAMYWYRQDPGQGLRLIYYSQIVNDFQKGDIAEGYSVSREKKESFPLTVTSAQKNPTAFYLCASSVTLNSPLHFGNGTRLTVT.

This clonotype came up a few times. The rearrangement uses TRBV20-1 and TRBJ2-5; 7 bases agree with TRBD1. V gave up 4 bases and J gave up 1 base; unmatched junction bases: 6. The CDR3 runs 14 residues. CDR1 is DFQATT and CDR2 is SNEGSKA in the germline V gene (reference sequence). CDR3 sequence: CSATSGDSQETQYF. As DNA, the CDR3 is TGCAGTGCTACATCAGGGGACAGCCAAGAGACCCAGTACTTC.

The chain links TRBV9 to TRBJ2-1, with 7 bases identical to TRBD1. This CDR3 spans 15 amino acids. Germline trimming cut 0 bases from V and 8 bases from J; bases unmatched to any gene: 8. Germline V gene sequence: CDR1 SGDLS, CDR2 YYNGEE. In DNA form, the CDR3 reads TGTGCCAGCAGCGTAGGTGGCAGGGGGAACGATGAGCAGTTCTTC. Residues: CASSVGGRGNDEQFF.

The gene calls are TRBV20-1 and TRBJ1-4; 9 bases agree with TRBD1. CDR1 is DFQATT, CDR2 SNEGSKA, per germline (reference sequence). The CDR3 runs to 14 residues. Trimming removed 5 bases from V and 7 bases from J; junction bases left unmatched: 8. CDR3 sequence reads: CSALKTGGVEKLFF. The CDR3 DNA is TGCAGTGCTTTGAAGACAGGGGGAGTTGAAAAACTGTTTTTT.

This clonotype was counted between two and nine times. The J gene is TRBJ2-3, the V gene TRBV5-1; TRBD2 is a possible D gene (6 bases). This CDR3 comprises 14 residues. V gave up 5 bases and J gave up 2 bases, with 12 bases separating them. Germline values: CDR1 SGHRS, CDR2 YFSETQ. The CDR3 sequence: CASRNGTLTDTQYF. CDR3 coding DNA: TGCGCCAGCAGAAACGGGACTCTCACAGATACGCAGTATTTT.

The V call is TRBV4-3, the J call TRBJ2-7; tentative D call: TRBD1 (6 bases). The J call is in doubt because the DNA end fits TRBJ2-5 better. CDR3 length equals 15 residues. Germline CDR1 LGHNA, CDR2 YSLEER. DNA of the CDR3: TGCGCCAGCAGCCCTTATTGGGGGCTGAAGGAGACCCAGTACTTC. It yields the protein CASSPYWGLKETQYF.

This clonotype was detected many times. CDR3 sequence: CAWSRDEQYF. CDR3 coding DNA: TGTGCCTGGAGTAGGGACGAGCAGTACTTC. The genes are TRBV30 and TRBJ2-7, with D hard to call. V lost 2 bases and J 5 bases, leaving 4 bases between the germline ends. Germline-derived CDR1 and CDR2 are GTSNPN and SVGIG (reference sequence). CDR3 length: 10 residues.

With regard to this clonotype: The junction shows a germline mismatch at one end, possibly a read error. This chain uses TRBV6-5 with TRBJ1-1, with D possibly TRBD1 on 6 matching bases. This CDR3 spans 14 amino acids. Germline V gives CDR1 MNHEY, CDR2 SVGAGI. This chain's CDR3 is CAGSSGQKNTEAFF. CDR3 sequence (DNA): TGTGCCGGCAGTTCGGGACAAAAGAACACTGAAGCTTTCTTT.

The CDR3 sequence is CASSATRRNEQYF. For the CDR3, the DNA is TGTGCCAGCAGCGCCACCAGGCGGAACGAGCAGTACTTC. This chain uses TRBV4-2 with TRBJ2-7; unclear D gene. Deletions cut 5 bases from V and 5 bases from J, with 13 bases between. Germline assignment: CDR1 LGHNA and CDR2 YNFKEQ. The CDR3 length is 13 residues.

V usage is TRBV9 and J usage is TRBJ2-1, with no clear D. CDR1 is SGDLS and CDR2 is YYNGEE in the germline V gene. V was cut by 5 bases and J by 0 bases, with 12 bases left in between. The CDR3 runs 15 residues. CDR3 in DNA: TGTGCCAGCAGACCGACCCCGAGCTCCTACAATGAGCAGTTCTTC. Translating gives CASRPTPSSYNEQFF.

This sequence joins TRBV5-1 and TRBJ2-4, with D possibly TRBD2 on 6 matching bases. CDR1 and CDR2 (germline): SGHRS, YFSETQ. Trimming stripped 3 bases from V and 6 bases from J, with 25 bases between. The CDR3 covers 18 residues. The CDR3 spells CASSSDRGTGDSGNIQYF. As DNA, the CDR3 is TGCGCCAGCAGCTCCGACCGCGGGACTGGAGATAGTGGAAACATTCAGTACTTC.

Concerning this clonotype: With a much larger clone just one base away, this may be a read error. CDR3 bases: TGTGCCAGCAACCAAGGTGTGGTAGCCAAAAACATTCAGTACTTC. This translates into CASNQGVVAKNIQYF. V and J are TRBV14 and TRBJ2-7; D gene unclear. The end of the DNA is better explained by TRBJ2-4, so the J call may be wrong. Germline CDR1 and CDR2: SGHDN and FVKESK. The CDR3 has 15 residues.

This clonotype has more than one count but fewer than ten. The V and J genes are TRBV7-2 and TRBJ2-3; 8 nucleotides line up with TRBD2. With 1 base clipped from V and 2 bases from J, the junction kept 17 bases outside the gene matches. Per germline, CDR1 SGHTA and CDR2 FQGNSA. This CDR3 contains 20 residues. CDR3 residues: CASSLVSPGRVAGYTDTQYF. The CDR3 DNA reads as TGTGCCAGCAGCTTAGTTAGCCCAGGACGAGTAGCGGGGTACACAGATACGCAGTATTTT.